This passage covers 26 T cell receptor beta chains from one sample sequenced in a study of shared clonotypes between healthy human individuals. Produced via immunoSEQ multiplex PCR; TCRdb's table is partial and in-frame only. The sample contains more than 200,000 clones, about 65% of which appear only once. The sequencing sample was made of memory CD4+ T cells sorted from blood. Subset specified: CD45RA-negative fraction. The receptors were sampled from a young man in good health.

The chain carries TRBV18 and TRBJ1-1; D gene ambiguous. The germline V gene encodes CDR1 KGHSH and CDR2 LQKENI. CDR3 length: 14 amino acids. V dropped 2 bases and J dropped 1 base, with 8 bases sitting between them. The CDR3 DNA sequence: TGTGCCAGCTCACCAGACCGCGGGAACACTGAAGCTTTCTTT. It is translated as CASSPDRGNTEAFF.

The V gene is TRBV5-1, the J gene TRBJ2-1; 8 bases fit TRBD2. This CDR3 contains 16 residues. Germline trimming cut 4 bases from V and 8 bases from J; bases unmatched to any gene: 14. Germline V gene lookup returns CDR1 SGHRS and CDR2 YFSETQ. Here the CDR3 reads CASSVVLGTGGHEQFF. For the CDR3, the DNA is TGCGCCAGCAGCGTGGTATTGGGGACGGGAGGGCATGAGCAGTTCTTC.

The chain carries TRBV7-2 and TRBJ2-3; 9 bases match TRBD1. In germline, CDR1 is SGHTA, CDR2 FQGNSA. J lost 9 bases, V lost 4 bases, and 2 bases had no gene match. This CDR3 has 12 amino acids. The CDR3 sequence is CASSSGTGTQYF. The CDR3 nucleotides are TGTGCCAGCAGCTCTGGGACAGGGACGCAGTATTTT.

This clone was detected many times. Other DNA sequences in the sample encode the same CDR3. The rearrangement joins TRBV5-1 to TRBJ2-3; D unclear. Germline V gene data show CDR1 as SGHRS and CDR2 as YFSETQ. The CDR3 runs to 12 residues. V dropped 1 base and J dropped 6 bases, with 6 bases sitting between them. The CDR3 nucleotides are TGCGCCAGCAGCTTGTCAAGCGATACGCAGTATTTT. Its protein product is CASSLSSDTQYF.

The V call is TRBV18, the J call TRBJ2-5, with a tentative D call TRBD1 (6 bases). V was clipped by 3 bases and J by 3 bases, with 8 bases between them. Germline loops: CDR1 KGHSH, CDR2 LQKENI. CDR3 length: 13 amino acids. The CDR3 spells CASSPQGKETQYF. The CDR3 DNA reads TGTGCCAGCTCACCCCAGGGGAAAGAGACCCAGTACTTC.

The sample holds a few counts of this clone. The rearrangement uses TRBV7-2 and TRBJ2-3, with D possibly TRBD2 on 5 matching bases. This CDR3 comprises 18 residues. Germline CDR1 is SGHTA and CDR2 is FQGNSA. V lost 5 bases to trimming and J lost 0 bases, with 21 bases between them. CDR3 in amino acids: CASSQDRTSGKSTDTQYF. The CDR3 coding sequence is TGTGCCAGCAGCCAGGACCGAACGAGCGGAAAAAGCACAGATACGCAGTATTTT.

This chain joins TRBV14 and TRBJ1-1; D is unresolved. The CDR3 has 12 residues. Trimming cost V 7 bases and J 4 bases, with 10 bases left between them. Germline CDR1 is SGHDN and CDR2 is FVKESK. CDR3 in amino acids: CASIDWGTEAFF. For the CDR3, the DNA is TGTGCCAGCATCGACTGGGGCACTGAAGCTTTCTTT.

Note on this clone: An end of the junction differs from the germline gene, which may be a read error. This specimen includes other DNA sequences encoding the same CDR3. V usage is TRBV11-3 and J usage is TRBJ2-1, with TRBD1 as a possible D gene (5 bases). CDR1 SGHNT and CDR2 YENEEA come from the germline V gene. This CDR3 contains 11 residues. The CDR3 nucleotides are TGTGCCAGCAGCCTAGACAGTGAGCAGTTCTTC. Encoded protein: CASSLDSEQFF.

V usage is TRBV28 and J usage is TRBJ2-3; D may be TRBD2 (5 bases). The CDR3 covers 15 residues. V was cut by 3 bases and J by 0 bases, with 10 bases left in between. From germline, CDR1 is MDHEN and CDR2 SYDVKM. The CDR3 DNA follows: TGTGCCAGCAGTTTTATCGGCGGGAGCACAGATACGCAGTATTTT. This sequence encodes CASSFIGGSTDTQYF. The variable domain in full, with the rest retrieved from reference TRBV28 and TRBJ2-3, is DVKVTQSSRYLVKRTGEKVFLECVQDMDHENMFWYRQDPGLGLRLIYFSYDVKMKEKGDIPEGYSVSREKKERFSLILESASTNQTSMYLCASSFIGGSTDTQYFGPGTRLTVL.

The rearrangement joins TRBV9 to TRBJ2-1; a weak D match, TRBD2 (6 bases). Trimming left V 3 bases short and J 4 bases short, with 8 bases between. The CDR3 loop spans 13 amino acids. Germline CDR1 reads SGDLS; CDR2 reads YYNGEE. CDR3 in amino acids: CASSAREYNEQFF. The CDR3 DNA reads as TGTGCCAGCAGCGCACGGGAGTACAATGAGCAGTTCTTC.

This clone was seen a few times. V and J are TRBV28 and TRBJ1-2, with D perhaps matching TRBD1 (6 bases). Germline V gene lookup returns CDR1 MDHEN and CDR2 SYDVKM. CDR3 length: 12 residues. V lost 6 bases, J lost 9 bases, and 14 bases lay in between. This CDR3 reads CASRQGSSRYTF. The CDR3 region has the DNA TGTGCCAGCAGACAGGGATCCTCGCGCTACACCTTC.

V and J are TRBV6-5 and TRBJ1-1, with D possibly being TRBD1 (6 bases). CDR1 and CDR2 (germline): MNHEY, SVGAGI. V lost 8 bases to trimming and J lost 6 bases, with 13 bases between them. The CDR3 totals 12 residues. This CDR3 reads CASGLPGAEAFF. The CDR3 bases are TGTGCCAGCGGATTACCAGGGGCTGAAGCTTTCTTT.

This clone is a singleton in its sample. The CDR3 region is CASSLEAQSSEQYF. For the CDR3, the DNA is TGCGCCAGCAGCTTGGAAGCCCAGTCGTCCGAGCAGTACTTC. The chain recombines TRBV5-1 with TRBJ2-7; D unresolved. The CDR3 has 14 residues. Trimming shortened V by 0 bases and J by 6 bases, and 13 bases separated the two germline ends. Germline V lookup: CDR1 SGHRS, CDR2 YFSETQ.

The V call is TRBV28, the J call TRBJ2-7; TRBD1 matches at 8 bases. The germline CDR1 and CDR2 sequences are MDHEN and SYDVKM. V was pared by 4 bases and J by 1 base, with 6 bases of the junction left unmatched. This CDR3 comprises 15 residues. CDR3 region: CASSSNRGVSYEQYF. The CDR3 bases are TGTGCCAGCAGTTCCAACAGGGGGGTTTCCTACGAGCAGTACTTC. Variable domain in full (rest from reference TRBV28 and TRBJ2-7): DVKVTQSSRYLVKRTGEKVFLECVQDMDHENMFWYRQDPGLGLRLIYFSYDVKMKEKGDIPEGYSVSREKKERFSLILESASTNQTSMYLCASSSNRGVSYEQYFGPGTRLTVT.

The rearrangement links TRBV13 to TRBJ2-7; 14 nucleotides line up with TRBD2. Per germline, CDR1 PRHDT and CDR2 FYEKMQ (reference sequence). With 2 bases clipped from V and 3 bases from J, the junction kept 12 bases outside the gene matches. The CDR3 contains 19 residues. The CDR3 DNA follows: TGTGCCAGCAGCTTACTTCCAGGACTAGCGGGAGGTTGGGGCTACGAGCAGTACTTC. Translating gives CASSLLPGLAGGWGYEQYF.

For the CDR3, the DNA is TGTGCCAACCTGGAGGGAGGGAGCTCCTACAATGAGCAGTTCTTC. Translating gives CANLEGGSSYNEQFF. This chain connects TRBV7-2 to TRBJ2-1, with TRBD2 matching 7 bases. Germline assignment: CDR1 SGHTA and CDR2 FQGNSA. V trimming: 10 bases; J trimming: 0 bases; junction bases outside the gene matches: 9. There are 15 residues in the CDR3.

DNA of the CDR3: TGTGCCAGCAGCTTGGCGGGAGTAGCCTACGAGCAGTACTTC. Amino acid sequence: CASSLAGVAYEQYF. The genes are TRBV11-1 and TRBJ2-7; 7 nucleotides match TRBD2. The germline gives CDR1 SGHAT, CDR2 FQDESV (reference sequence). The J segment lost 2 bases and the V segment lost 3 bases, leaving 4 bases of the junction unmatched. The CDR3 length is 14 residues.

This chain connects TRBV6-1 to TRBJ1-2; no reliable D call. The length of the CDR3 is 13 residues. Germline CDR1 and CDR2: MNHNS and SASEGT. The ends were cut back, 1 base at V and 4 bases at J, with 7 bases in the middle. CDR3 sequence reads: CASSEGRLYGYTF. The DNA for the CDR3 is TGTGCCAGCAGTGAAGGACGGCTCTATGGCTACACCTTC.

The rearrangement joins TRBV30 to TRBJ1-5; D is unresolved. The CDR3 spans 15 residues. Trimming cost V 2 bases and J 2 bases, with 13 bases left between them. CDR1 GTSNPN and CDR2 SVGIG come from the germline V gene (reference sequence). In nucleotides, the CDR3 is TGTGCCTGGAGTAGGCAAACCTGGGGCAATCAGCCCCAGCATTTT. Translated: CAWSRQTWGNQPQHF.

The chain uses TRBV7-3 and TRBJ2-2; D could derive from TRBD1 or TRBD2 (5 bases each). This CDR3 has 16 residues. The germline gives CDR1 SGHTA, CDR2 FQGTGA. V was trimmed by 4 bases and J by 0 bases, leaving 12 bases between them. The CDR3 DNA follows: TGTGCCAGCAGCTCTCCGGGACGCTCGAACACCGGGGAGCTGTTTTTT. This sequence encodes CASSSPGRSNTGELFF.

V gene TRBV6-5 combines with J gene TRBJ2-7, with D perhaps matching TRBD2 (5 bases). Germline loops: CDR1 MNHEY, CDR2 SVGAGI. The CDR3 totals 16 residues. V lost 2 bases to trimming and J lost 6 bases, with 20 bases between them. The CDR3 loop reads CASSYGWVDLTSEQYF. Written as DNA, the CDR3 is TGTGCCAGCAGTTACGGTTGGGTAGACCTCACTAGCGAGCAGTACTTC.

This chain connects TRBV7-9 to TRBJ2-2; D not resolved. Germline V gene lookup returns CDR1 SEHNR and CDR2 FQNEAQ (reference sequence). The CDR3 runs 13 residues. V was clipped by 2 bases and J by 6 bases, with 7 bases between them. The CDR3 region is CASSLFRAGELFF. The CDR3, as DNA: TGTGCCAGCAGCTTATTCAGAGCCGGGGAGCTGTTTTTT.

The rearrangement joins TRBV2 to TRBJ2-3, with D maybe TRBD2 (6 bases). CDR3 size: 16 residues. The V gene lost 7 bases and the J gene lost 2 bases, with 19 bases spanning the gap. The germline gives CDR1 SNHLY, CDR2 FYNNEI. The CDR3 region is CASKVLGLTNTDTQYF. The CDR3 DNA follows: TGTGCCAGCAAAGTTTTAGGACTAACAAACACAGATACGCAGTATTTT.

This clone was observed a handful of times. This sequence joins TRBV29-1 and TRBJ1-2, with 7 nucleotides matching TRBD1. This CDR3 spans 13 amino acids. Per the germline V gene, CDR1 is SQVTM and CDR2 is ANQGSEA. The ends lost 8 bases at V and 4 bases at J; junction bases unmatched: 10. For the CDR3, the DNA is TGCAGCTTCGCAGGGGGTCCCAGCTATGGCTACACCTTC. Amino acid sequence: CSFAGGPSYGYTF. The whole variable domain, remainder taken from reference TRBV29-1 and TRBJ1-2, is SAVISQKPSRDICQRGTSLTIQCQVDSQVTMMFWYRQQPGQSLTLIATANQGSEATYESGFVIDKFPISRPNLTFSTLTVSNMSPEDSSIYLCSFAGGPSYGYTFGSGTRLTVV.

The CDR3 reads CASSDPWGTTDTQYF. As DNA, the CDR3 is TGTGCCAGCTCCGACCCCTGGGGGACCACAGATACGCAGTATTTT. The rearrangement uses TRBV5-4 and TRBJ2-3; D might be TRBD1 or TRBD2, each matching 5 bases. This CDR3 is built from 15 residues. CDR1 and CDR2 from the germline V gene are SGHNT and YYREEE (reference sequence). V lost 7 bases, J lost 2 bases, and 17 bases lay in between.

The genes are TRBV28 and TRBJ1-1, with D uncertain. CDR1 and CDR2 from the germline V gene are MDHEN and SYDVKM. CDR3 length equals 15 residues. Trimming removed 4 bases from V and 4 bases from J, with 16 bases in between. As DNA, the CDR3 is TGTGCCAGCAGTTCCTCCCAGGCCTTGGGCACTGAAGCTTTCTTT. This sequence encodes CASSSSQALGTEAFF.